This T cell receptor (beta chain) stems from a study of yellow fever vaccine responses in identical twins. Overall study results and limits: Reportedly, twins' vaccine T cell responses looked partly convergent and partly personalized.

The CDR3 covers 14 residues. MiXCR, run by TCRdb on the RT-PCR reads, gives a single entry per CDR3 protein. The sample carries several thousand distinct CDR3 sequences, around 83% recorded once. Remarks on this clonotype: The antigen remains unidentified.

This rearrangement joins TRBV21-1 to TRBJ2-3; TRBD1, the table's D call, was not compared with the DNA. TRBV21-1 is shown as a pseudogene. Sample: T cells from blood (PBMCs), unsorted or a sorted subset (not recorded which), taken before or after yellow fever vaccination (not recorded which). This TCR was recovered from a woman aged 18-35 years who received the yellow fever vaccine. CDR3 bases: TGTGCCAGCAAGACCGTGCAGCCCGGAGATACGCAGTATTTT. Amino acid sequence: CASKTVQPGDTQYF.